The 5 T cell receptor beta chains given below trace back to one sample, sequenced in a study of blood T cell repertoires in COVID-19. TCRdb's copy holds only in-frame clones and misses some; the assay was immunoSEQ multiplex PCR. The sample yields 40,000 or so clones, approximately 92% seen once. Sequenced: peripheral blood. The receptors were sampled from a man aged 25-45 years with active or convalescent COVID-19.

The chain uses TRBV7-8 and TRBJ2-1; 7 bases agree with TRBD1. The CDR3 is made up of 19 amino acids. CDR1 is SGHVS and CDR2 is FQNEAQ in the germline V gene. Trimming removed 10 bases from V and 13 bases from J; junction bases left unmatched: 34. The CDR3 DNA reads as TGTGCCACCAAAGCTTCCGGACGACAGGGTACGTTCGGAAGGTATGGACAGTTCTTC. Its translation: CATKASGRQGTFGRYGQFF.

The chain uses TRBV11-1 and TRBJ2-1, with a weak D call TRBD1 (6 bases). Germline V lookup: CDR1 SGHAT, CDR2 FQDESV (reference sequence). V gave up 4 bases and J gave up 8 bases, with 12 bases separating them. The CDR3 length is 13 residues. CDR3 DNA sequence: TGTGCCAGCAGCTCTCGGGACACCCATGAGCAGTTCTTC. This translates into CASSSRDTHEQFF.

The chain recombines TRBV7-3 with TRBJ2-3; D uncertain. CDR1 and CDR2 from the germline V gene are SGHTA and FQGTGA. Trimming stripped 5 bases from V and 0 bases from J, with 12 bases between. The CDR3 is 15 amino acids. CDR3 bases: TGTGCCAGCAGCCGGGTAGGCCATAGCACAGATACGCAGTATTTT. Translating it yields CASSRVGHSTDTQYF.

The V gene is TRBV6-6, the J gene TRBJ1-1; TRBD1 matches at 10 bases. The CDR3 consists of 15 residues. J was trimmed by 2 bases and V by 5 bases; bases with no gene match: 5. In germline, CDR1 is MNHNY, CDR2 SVGAGI (reference sequence). The CDR3 region has the DNA TGTGCCAGCAGTACGGGGACAGGGGAAAACACTGAAGCTTTCTTT. This translates into CASSTGTGENTEAFF.

This chain's CDR3 is CASSKDSTLGYTF. As DNA, the CDR3 is TGTGCCAGCAGTAAGGACAGCACCCTCGGCTACACCTTC. This chain uses TRBV6-5 with TRBJ1-2; maybe TRBD1 (6 bases). This CDR3 is 13 amino acids long. Germline V gene lookup returns CDR1 MNHEY and CDR2 SVGAGI. V dropped 5 bases and J dropped 8 bases, with 15 bases sitting between them.